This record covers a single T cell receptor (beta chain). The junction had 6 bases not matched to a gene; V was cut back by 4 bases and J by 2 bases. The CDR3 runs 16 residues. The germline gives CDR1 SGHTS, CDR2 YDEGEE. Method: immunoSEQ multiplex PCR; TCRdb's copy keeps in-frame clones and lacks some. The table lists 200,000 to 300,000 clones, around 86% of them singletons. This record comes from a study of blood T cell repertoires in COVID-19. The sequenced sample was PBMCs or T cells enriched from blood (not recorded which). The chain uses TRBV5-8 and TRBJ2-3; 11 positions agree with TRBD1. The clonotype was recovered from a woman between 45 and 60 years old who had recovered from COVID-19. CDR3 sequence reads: CASSLRTGGNTDTQYF. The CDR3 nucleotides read TGTGCCAGCAGCCTACGGACAGGGGGCAACACAGATACGCAGTATTTT.